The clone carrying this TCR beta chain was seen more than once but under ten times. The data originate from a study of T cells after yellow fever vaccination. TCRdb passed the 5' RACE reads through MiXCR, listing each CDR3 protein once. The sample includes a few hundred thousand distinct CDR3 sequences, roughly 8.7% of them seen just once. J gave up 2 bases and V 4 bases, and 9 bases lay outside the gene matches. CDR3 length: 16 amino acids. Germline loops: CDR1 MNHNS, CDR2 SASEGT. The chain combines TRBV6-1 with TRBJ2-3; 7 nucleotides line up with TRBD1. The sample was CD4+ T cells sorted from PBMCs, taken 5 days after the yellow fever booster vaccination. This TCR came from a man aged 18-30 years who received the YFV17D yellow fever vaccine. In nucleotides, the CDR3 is TGTGCCAGCAGTGCTGCCGGGACAGAGCTCACAGATACGCAGTATTTT. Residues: CASSAAGTELTDTQYF.